The 2 T cell receptor beta chains in this list originate from one sample, sequenced in a study of vaccination and CD4 T cells after COVID-19 (dated by TCRdb to about 2022). Library generation was performed with PCR. This sample was sequenced with an Illumina iSeq 100. TCR sequencing of DNA from cultured CD4+ T cells used the Oncomine TCR Beta short-read assay at the Johns Hopkins FTIC core. Using fastp at Q25 and MiXCR, TCRdb reprocessed the public reads and kept productive beta chains. Entries that share a CDR3 protein sequence are merged under the most common genes and DNA. This sample lists 12,000 to 15,000 distinct CDR3 sequences; approximately 60% were detected once. The top ten clones comprise about 15% of the sample. Interpreted using the paper, the treatment or condition label stands for: roughly 10-day PBMC culture with coronavirus spike peptide pools or control peptides (ViraFEST assay).

Antigens of these TCRs are unknown. Material for sequencing was CD4+ T cells from blood, cultured in vitro. These receptors were collected from a human donor who had recovered from COVID-19.

In its sample, this clonotype was seen a few times. V and J are TRBV7-2 and TRBJ2-3; 9 bases align to TRBD2. The CDR3 length is 14 residues. Germline CDR1 reads SGHTA; CDR2 reads FQGNSA. V trimming: 4 bases; J trimming: 3 bases; junction bases outside the gene matches: 2. In DNA form, the CDR3 reads TGTGCCAGCAGCTCGGGACTAGCAACAGATACGCAGTATTTT. Protein: CASSSGLATDTQYF.

The chain employs TRBV7-2 and TRBJ2-3; D call uncertain. The germline V gene encodes CDR1 SGHTA and CDR2 FQGNSA. The CDR3 spans 12 residues. Trimming left V 5 bases short and J 2 bases short, with 5 bases between. The CDR3 region has the DNA TGTGCCAGCAGCACCAACACAGATACGCAGTATTTT. Translation gives CASSTNTDTQYF.